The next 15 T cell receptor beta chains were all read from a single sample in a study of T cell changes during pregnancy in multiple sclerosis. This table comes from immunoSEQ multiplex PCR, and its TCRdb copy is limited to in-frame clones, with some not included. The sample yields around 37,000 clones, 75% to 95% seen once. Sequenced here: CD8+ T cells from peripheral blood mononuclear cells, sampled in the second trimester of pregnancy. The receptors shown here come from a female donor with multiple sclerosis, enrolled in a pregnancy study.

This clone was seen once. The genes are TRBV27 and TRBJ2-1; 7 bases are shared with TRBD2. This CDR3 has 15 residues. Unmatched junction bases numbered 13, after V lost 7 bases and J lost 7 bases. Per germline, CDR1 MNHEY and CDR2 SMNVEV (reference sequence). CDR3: CASMTWAGVGNEQFF. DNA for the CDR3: TGTGCCAGCATGACATGGGCGGGAGTCGGTAATGAGCAGTTCTTC.

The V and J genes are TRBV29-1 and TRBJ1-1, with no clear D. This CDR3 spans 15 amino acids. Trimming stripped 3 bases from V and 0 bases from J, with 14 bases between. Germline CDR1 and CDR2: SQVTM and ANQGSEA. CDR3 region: CSVDTSGAVNTEAFF. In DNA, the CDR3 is TGCAGCGTTGACACTTCGGGTGCGGTGAACACTGAAGCTTTCTTT.

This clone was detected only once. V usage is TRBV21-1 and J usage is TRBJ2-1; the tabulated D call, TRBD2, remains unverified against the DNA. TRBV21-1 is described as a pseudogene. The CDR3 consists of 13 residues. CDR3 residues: CAIRGGSYNEQFF. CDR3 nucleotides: TGTGCCATCCGGGGGGGATCCTACAATGAGCAGTTCTTC.

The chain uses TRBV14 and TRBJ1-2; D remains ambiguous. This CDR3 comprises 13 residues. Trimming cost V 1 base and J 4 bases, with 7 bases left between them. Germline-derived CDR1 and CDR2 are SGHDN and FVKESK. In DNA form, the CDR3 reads TGTGCCAGCAGCCAAGGAAAAGCCTATGGCTACACCTTC. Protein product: CASSQGKAYGYTF.

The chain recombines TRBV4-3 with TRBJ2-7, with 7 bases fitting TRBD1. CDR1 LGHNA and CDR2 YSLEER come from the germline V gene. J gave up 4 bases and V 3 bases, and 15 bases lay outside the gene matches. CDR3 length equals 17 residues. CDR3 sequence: CASSHFPTGTEAYEQYF. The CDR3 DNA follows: TGCGCCAGCAGCCACTTCCCCACAGGGACAGAAGCTTACGAGCAGTACTTC.

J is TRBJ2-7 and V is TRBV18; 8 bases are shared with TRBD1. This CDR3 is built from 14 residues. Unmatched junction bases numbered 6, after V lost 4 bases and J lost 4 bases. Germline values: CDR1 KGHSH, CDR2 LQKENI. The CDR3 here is CASSHRDRRYEQYF. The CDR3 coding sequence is TGTGCCAGCTCACACCGGGACAGGAGATACGAGCAGTACTTC.

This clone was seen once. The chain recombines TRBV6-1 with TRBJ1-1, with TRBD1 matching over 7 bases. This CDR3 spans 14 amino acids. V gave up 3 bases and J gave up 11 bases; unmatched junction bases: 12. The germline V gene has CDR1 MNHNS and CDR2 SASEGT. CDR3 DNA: TGTGCCAGCAGTGAGGACAGGACCCGCCGCCGGGCTTTCTTT. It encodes CASSEDRTRRRAFF.

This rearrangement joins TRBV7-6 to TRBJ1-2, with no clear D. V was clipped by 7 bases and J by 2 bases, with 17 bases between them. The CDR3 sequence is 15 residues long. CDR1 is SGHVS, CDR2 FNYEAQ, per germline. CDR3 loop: CASKPLAGANYGYTF. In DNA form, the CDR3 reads TGTGCCAGCAAACCCCTTGCGGGAGCCAACTATGGCTACACCTTC. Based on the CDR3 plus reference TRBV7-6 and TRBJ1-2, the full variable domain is GAGVSQSPRYKVTKRGQDVALRCDPISGHVSLYWYRQALGQGPEFLTYFNYEAQQDKSGLPNDRFSAERPEGSISTLTIQRTEQRDSAMYRCASKPLAGANYGYTFGSGTRLTVV.

CDR3 nucleotide sequence: TGTGCCAGCAGCTTTAGCGGGAGGGTTTACAATGAGCAGTTCTTC. It is translated as CASSFSGRVYNEQFF. The chain couples TRBV5-4 to TRBJ2-1, with 11 bases lining up with TRBD2. CDR3 length equals 15 residues. V shed 2 bases, J shed 4 bases, and the junction held 2 bases outside the gene matches. In germline, CDR1 is SGHNT, CDR2 YYREEE (reference sequence).

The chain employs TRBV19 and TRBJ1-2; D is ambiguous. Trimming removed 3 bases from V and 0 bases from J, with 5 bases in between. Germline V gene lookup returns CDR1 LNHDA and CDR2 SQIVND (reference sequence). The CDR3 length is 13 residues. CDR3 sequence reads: CASSISPNYGYTF. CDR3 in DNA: TGTGCCAGTAGTATCAGTCCTAACTATGGCTACACCTTC.

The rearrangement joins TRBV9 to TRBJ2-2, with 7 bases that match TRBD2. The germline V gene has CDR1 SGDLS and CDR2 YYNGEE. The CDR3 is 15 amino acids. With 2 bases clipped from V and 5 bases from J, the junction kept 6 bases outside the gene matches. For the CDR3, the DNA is TGTGCCAGCAGCGTTGATAAGGGAGGGACCGGGGAGCTGTTTTTT. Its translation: CASSVDKGGTGELFF.

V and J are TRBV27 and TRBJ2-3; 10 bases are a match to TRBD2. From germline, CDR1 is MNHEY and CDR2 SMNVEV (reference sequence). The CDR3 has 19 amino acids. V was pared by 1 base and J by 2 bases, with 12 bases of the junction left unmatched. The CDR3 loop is CASSLWGPRTSGYTDTQYF. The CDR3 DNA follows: TGTGCCAGCAGTTTATGGGGCCCTCGGACTAGCGGCTACACAGATACGCAGTATTTT.

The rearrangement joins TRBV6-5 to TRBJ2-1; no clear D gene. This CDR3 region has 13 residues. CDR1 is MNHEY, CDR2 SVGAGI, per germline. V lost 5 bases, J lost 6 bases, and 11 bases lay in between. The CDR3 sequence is CASSVARGNEQFF. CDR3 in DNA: TGTGCCAGCAGTGTTGCACGCGGCAATGAGCAGTTCTTC.

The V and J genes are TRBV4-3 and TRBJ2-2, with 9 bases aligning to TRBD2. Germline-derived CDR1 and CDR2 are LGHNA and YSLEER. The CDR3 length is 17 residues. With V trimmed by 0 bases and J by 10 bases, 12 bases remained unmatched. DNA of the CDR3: TGCGCCAGCAGCCAAGATTTGGCGGGGGGGCCGATCGTGGAGCTGTTTTTT. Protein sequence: CASSQDLAGGPIVELFF.

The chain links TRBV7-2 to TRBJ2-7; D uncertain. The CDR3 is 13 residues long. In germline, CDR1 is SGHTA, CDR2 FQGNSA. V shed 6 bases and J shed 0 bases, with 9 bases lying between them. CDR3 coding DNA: TGTGCCAGCAGACTGACACCCTCCTACGAGCAGTACTTC. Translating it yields CASRLTPSYEQYF.